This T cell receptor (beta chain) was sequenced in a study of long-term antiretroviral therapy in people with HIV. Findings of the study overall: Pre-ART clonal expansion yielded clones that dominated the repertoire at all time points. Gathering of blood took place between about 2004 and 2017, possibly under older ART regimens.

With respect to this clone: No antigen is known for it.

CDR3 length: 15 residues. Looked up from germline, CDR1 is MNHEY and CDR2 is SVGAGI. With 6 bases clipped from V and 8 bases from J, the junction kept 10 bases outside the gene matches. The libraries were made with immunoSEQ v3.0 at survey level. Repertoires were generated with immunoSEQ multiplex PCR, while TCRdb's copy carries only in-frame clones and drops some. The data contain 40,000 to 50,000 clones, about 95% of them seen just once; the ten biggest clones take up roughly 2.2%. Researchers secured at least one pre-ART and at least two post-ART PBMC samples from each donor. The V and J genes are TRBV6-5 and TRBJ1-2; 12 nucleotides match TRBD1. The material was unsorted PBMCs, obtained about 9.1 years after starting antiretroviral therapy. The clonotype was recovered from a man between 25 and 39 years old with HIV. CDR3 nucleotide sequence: TGTGCCAGCAGAGGCTCCGGGACAGGGGGCCGGGGCTACACCTTC. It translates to CASRGSGTGGRGYTF.